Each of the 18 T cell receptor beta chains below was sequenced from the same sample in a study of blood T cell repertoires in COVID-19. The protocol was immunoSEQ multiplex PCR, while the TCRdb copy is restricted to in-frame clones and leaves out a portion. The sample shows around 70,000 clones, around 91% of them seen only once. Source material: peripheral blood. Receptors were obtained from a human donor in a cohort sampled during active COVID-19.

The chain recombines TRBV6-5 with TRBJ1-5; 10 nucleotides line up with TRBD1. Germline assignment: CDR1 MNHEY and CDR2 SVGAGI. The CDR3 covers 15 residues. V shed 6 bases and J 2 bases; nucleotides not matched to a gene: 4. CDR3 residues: CASSDRGHGNQPQHF. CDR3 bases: TGTGCCAGCAGCGACAGGGGGCATGGCAATCAGCCCCAGCATTTT.

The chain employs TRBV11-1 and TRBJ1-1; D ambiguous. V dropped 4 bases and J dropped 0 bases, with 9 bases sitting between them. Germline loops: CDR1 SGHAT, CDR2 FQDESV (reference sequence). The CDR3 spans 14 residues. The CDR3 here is CASSSQVMNTEAFF. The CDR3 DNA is TGTGCCAGCAGCTCCCAGGTTATGAACACTGAAGCTTTCTTT.

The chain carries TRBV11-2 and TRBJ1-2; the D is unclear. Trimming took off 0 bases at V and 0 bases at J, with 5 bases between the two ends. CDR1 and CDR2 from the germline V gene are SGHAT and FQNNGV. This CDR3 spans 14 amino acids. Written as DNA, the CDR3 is TGTGCCAGCAGCTTAGACAGTCCTAACTATGGCTACACCTTC. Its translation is CASSLDSPNYGYTF.

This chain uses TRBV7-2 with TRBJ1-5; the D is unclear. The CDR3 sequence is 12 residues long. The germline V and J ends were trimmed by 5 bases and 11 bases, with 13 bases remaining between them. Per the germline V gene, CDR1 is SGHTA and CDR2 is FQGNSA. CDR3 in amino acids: CASSPGSSAQHF. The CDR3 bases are TGTGCCAGCAGCCCGGGGTCATCGGCCCAGCATTTT.

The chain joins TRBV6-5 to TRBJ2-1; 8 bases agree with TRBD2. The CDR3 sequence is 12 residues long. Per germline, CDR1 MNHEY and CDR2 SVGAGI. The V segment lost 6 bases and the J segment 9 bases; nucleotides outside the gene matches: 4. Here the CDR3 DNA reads TGTGCCAGCAGCCTCGGGGGGGGTGAGCAGTTCTTC. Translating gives CASSLGGGEQFF.

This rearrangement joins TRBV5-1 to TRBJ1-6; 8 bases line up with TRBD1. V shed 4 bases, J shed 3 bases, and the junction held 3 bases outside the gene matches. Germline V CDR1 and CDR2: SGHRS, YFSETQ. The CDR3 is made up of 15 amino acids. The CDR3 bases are TGCGCCAGCAGCCAGGGGACAGGCTATAATTCACCCCTCCACTTT. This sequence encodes CASSQGTGYNSPLHF.

The CDR3 DNA is TGTGCCAGCAGCTCCGGGACAGGGGGCATCTACGAGCAGTACTTC. Translated, it gives CASSSGTGGIYEQYF. The chain recombines TRBV6-2 or TRBV6-3 with TRBJ2-7, with 12 bases lining up with TRBD1. The CDR3 contains 15 residues. The germline V gene encodes CDR1 MNHEY and CDR2 SVGEGT. V trimming: 6 bases; J trimming: 3 bases; junction bases outside the gene matches: 6.

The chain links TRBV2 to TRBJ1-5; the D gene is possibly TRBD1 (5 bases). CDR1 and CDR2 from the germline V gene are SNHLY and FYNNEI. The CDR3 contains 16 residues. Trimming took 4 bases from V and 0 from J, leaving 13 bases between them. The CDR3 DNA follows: TGTGCCAGCAGTGCTAGACAGACTTATAGCAATCAGCCCCAGCATTTT. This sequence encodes CASSARQTYSNQPQHF.

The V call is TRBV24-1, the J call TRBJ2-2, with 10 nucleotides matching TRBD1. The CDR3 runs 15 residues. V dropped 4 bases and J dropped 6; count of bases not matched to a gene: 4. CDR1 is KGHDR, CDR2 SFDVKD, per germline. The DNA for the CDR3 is TGTGCCACCAGTGAACCCGGGACAGGGGCCGGGGAGCTGTTTTTT. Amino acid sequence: CATSEPGTGAGELFF.

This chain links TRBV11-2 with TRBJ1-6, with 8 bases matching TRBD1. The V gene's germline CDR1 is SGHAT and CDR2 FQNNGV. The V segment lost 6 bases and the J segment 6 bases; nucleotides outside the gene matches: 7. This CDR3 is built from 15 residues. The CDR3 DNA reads TGTGCCAGCAGACCCCTCAGGGGGCTTAATTCACCCCTCCACTTT. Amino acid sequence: CASRPLRGLNSPLHF. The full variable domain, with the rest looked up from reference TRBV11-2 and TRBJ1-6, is EAGVAQSPRYKIIEKRQSVAFWCNPISGHATLYWYQQILGQGPKLLIQFQNNGVVDDSQLPKDRFSAERLKGVDSTLKIQPAKLEDSAVYLCASRPLRGLNSPLHFGNGTRLTVT.

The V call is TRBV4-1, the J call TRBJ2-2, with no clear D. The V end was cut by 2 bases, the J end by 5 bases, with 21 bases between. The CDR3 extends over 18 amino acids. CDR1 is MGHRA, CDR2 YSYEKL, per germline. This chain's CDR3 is CASSQNPVEASLTGELFF. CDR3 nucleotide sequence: TGCGCCAGCAGCCAAAACCCCGTCGAGGCTAGTTTGACCGGGGAGCTGTTTTTT.

Written as DNA, the CDR3 is TGTGCCAGCAGTCCAGACAGGGGGCTCGGAAACACCATATATTTT. Protein: CASSPDRGLGNTIYF. The rearrangement joins TRBV7-3 to TRBJ1-3; 10 bases are a match to TRBD1. Looked up from germline, CDR1 is SGHTA and CDR2 is FQGTGA. This CDR3 region has 15 residues. V was pared by 6 bases and J by 4 bases, with 6 bases of the junction left unmatched. Full variable domain (remainder filled in from reference TRBV7-3 and TRBJ1-3): GAGVSQTPSNKVTEKGKYVELRCDPISGHTALYWYRQSLGQGPEFLIYFQGTGAADDSGLPNDRFFAVRPEGSVSTLKIQRTERGDSAVYLCASSPDRGLGNTIYFGEGSWLTVV.

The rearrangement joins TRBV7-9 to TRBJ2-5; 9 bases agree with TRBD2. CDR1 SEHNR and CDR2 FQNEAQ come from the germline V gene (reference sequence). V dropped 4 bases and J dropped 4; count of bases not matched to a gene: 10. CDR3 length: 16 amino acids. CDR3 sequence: CASSSSGGGVSETQYF. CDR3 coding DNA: TGTGCCAGCAGCTCGAGTGGCGGGGGGGTGTCAGAGACCCAGTACTTC.

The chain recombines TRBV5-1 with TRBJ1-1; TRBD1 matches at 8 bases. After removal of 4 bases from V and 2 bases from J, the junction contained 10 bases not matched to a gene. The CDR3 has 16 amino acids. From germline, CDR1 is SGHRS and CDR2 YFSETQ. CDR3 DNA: TGCGCCAGCAGCAGGCAAGGACAGGGTACTAACACTGAAGCTTTCTTT. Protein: CASSRQGQGTNTEAFF.

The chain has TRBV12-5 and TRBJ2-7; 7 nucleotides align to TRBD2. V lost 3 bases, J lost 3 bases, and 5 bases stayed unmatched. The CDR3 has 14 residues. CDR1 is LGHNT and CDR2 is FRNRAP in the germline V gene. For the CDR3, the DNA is TGTGCTAGTGGTTTCTCTGGCGGGGGCTACGAGCAGTACTTC. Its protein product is CASGFSGGGYEQYF.

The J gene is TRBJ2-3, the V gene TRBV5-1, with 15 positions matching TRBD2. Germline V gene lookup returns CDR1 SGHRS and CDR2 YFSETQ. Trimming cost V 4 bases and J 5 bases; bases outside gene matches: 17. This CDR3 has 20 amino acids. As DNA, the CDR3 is TGCGCCAGCAGCCCTCGGACTAGCGGGGGGGCGGATCTTGTTATAGATACGCAGTATTTT. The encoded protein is CASSPRTSGGADLVIDTQYF.

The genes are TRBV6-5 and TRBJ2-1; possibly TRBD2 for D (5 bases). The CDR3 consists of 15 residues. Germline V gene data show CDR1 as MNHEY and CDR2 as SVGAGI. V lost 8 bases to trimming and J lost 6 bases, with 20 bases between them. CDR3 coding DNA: TGTGCCAGCGCCGACAACAGCGGATGGGGCAATGAGCAGTTCTTC. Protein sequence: CASADNSGWGNEQFF.

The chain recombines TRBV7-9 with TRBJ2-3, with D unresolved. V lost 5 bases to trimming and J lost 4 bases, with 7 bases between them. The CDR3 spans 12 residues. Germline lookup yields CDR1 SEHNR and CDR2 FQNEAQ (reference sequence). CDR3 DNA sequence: TGTGCCAGCAGCCCCCTCGCAGATACGCAGTATTTT. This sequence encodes CASSPLADTQYF.